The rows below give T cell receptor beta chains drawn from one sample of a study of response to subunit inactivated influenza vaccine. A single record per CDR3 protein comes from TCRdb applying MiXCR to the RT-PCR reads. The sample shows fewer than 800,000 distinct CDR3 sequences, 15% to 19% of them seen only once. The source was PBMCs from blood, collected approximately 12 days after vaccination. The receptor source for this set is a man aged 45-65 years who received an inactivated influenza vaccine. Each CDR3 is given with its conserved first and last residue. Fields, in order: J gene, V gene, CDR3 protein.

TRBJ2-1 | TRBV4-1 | CASSLRTVSYNEQFF
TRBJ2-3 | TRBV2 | CASSASDTQYF
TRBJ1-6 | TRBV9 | CASSAGQVYNSPLHF
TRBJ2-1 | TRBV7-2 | CASSLALAGSYEQFF
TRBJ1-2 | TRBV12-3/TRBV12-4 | CASSFLSVSTF
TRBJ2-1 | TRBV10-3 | CAILGGALDEQFF
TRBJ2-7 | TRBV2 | CASSALADPYEQYF
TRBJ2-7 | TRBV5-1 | CASSLWTGPYEQYF
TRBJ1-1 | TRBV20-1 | CSARDIISEAFF
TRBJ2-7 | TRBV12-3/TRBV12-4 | CASRARGRGYEQYF
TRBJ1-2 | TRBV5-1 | CASSVGSGGGYTF
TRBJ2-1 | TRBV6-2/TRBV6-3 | CASSYRTRYNEQFF
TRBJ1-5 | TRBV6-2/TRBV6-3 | CASRLQGNSNQPQHF
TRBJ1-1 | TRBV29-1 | CSVQGGLGLTEAFF
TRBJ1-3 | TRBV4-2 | CASSQEQAGNTIYF
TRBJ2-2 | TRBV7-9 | CASSFISGTGELFF
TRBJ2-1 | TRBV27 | CASSLSRSGNEQFF
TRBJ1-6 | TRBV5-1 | CASSLDRGGYNSPLHF
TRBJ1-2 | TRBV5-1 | CASSLEGTRGYTF
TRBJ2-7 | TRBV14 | CASSQTVGPLSYEQYF
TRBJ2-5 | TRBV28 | CASRPGTGGRGETQYF
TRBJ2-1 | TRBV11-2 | CASSSGQASNEQFF
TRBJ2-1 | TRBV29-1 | CSVGPEGGEQFF
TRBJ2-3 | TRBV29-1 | CSVERADTQYF
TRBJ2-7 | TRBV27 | CASRRLQSSYEQYF
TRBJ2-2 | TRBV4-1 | CASSRGSGGVMTGELFF